The next 30 T cell receptor beta chains were all read from a single sample in a study of T-cell memory formation after mild COVID-19. From the 5' RACE reads, TCRdb called clonotypes with MiXCR, one entry per CDR3 protein. The table includes roughly 300,000 distinct CDR3 sequences, roughly 13% detected once. The sample was PBMCs or a T cell subset sorted from them (not recorded which). The receptors were sampled from a man aged 18 to 29 who had mild COVID-19 (a few samples of this study predate the infection). Cell type and time point are not known.

This clonotype was seen a few times. V is TRBV28 and J is TRBJ2-5; D is ambiguous. Trimming took 5 bases from V and 7 from J, leaving 14 bases between them. In germline, CDR1 is MDHEN, CDR2 SYDVKM. The CDR3 contains 13 residues. CDR3 in amino acids: CASSLPRFRTQYF. The DNA of the CDR3 is TGTGCCAGCAGTCTACCTAGATTTAGGACCCAGTACTTC.

J is TRBJ2-7 and V is TRBV28; possibly TRBD2 for D (6 bases). Trimming left V 7 bases short and J 1 base short, with 17 bases between. The CDR3 totals 15 residues. Germline V gene lookup returns CDR1 MDHEN and CDR2 SYDVKM. CDR3 nucleotides: TGTGCCAGCACCTCGGTGGCGGGGAAGTCCTACGAGCAGTACGTC. Translated, it gives CASTSVAGKSYEQYV.

This clonotype was found many times. The CDR3 sequence: CASSPGRVGELFF. CDR3 coding DNA: TGTGCCAGCAGCCCAGGGCGGGTCGGGGAGCTGTTTTTT. This chain uses TRBV12-3 or TRBV12-4 with TRBJ2-2; D may be TRBD1 or TRBD2 (5 bases each). This CDR3 has 13 amino acids. Deletions cut 6 bases from V and 7 bases from J, with 12 bases between.

The chain recombines TRBV5-1 with TRBJ1-1, with D possibly matching TRBD1 (5 bases). Germline-derived CDR1 and CDR2 are SGHRS and YFSETQ. With 4 bases removed from V and 3 bases from J, the gap between germline ends came to 19 bases. The CDR3 loop spans 16 amino acids. DNA for the CDR3: TGCGCCAGCAGCGCCTTTCGGGCAGGGAAGGACACTGAAGCTTTCTTT. It specifies CASSAFRAGKDTEAFF.

This clonotype has a single count. The rearrangement joins TRBV7-3 to TRBJ2-1; D unresolved. V gave up 5 bases and J gave up 10 bases, with 15 bases separating them. The CDR3 is made up of 13 amino acids. The germline CDR1 and CDR2 sequences are SGHTA and FQGTGA. The CDR3 sequence: CASSPGLEGEQFF. The CDR3 bases are TGTGCCAGCAGCCCCGGGTTAGAAGGCGAGCAGTTCTTC.

This clonotype was counted a few times. This CDR3 is CARPGTSGYNEQFF. CDR3 nucleotides: TGCGCCAGACCCGGGACTAGCGGCTACAATGAGCAGTTCTTC. The rearrangement uses TRBV5-1 and TRBJ2-1, with TRBD2 identical over 11 bases. Trimming at V came to 8 bases and at J to 3 bases, leaving 4 bases not matched to a gene. The CDR3 contains 14 residues. Germline V lookup: CDR1 SGHRS, CDR2 YFSETQ.

This clonotype was observed a few times. V usage is TRBV12-3 or TRBV12-4 and J usage is TRBJ1-5; no definite D call. The CDR3 is 15 amino acids. Trimming removed 7 bases from V and 2 bases from J, with 15 bases in between. CDR3 protein: CASNYFEGGNQPQHF. CDR3 coding DNA: TGTGCCAGCAATTATTTTGAGGGTGGCAATCAGCCCCAGCATTTT.

The chain combines TRBV11-2 with TRBJ2-7; no reliable D call. The CDR3 has 11 residues. V gave up 5 bases and J gave up 3 bases, with 5 bases separating them. Germline values: CDR1 SGHAT, CDR2 FQNNGV. This chain's CDR3 is CASSTSYEQYV. In DNA, the CDR3 is TGTGCCAGCAGCACCAGCTACGAGCAGTACGTC.

The sample holds a few counts of this clonotype. V and J are TRBV28 and TRBJ2-1, with TRBD2 matching 9 bases. The CDR3 has 16 residues. J lost 2 bases, V lost 2 bases, and 4 bases had no gene match. Germline lookup yields CDR1 MDHEN and CDR2 SYDVKM. The CDR3 nucleotides are TGTGCCAGCAGTTTACCGGAGCGGGGGGCCTACAATGAGCAGTTCTTC. It yields the protein CASSLPERGAYNEQFF.

This clonotype was detected only a few times. The J gene is TRBJ1-2, the V gene TRBV7-9, with D uncertain. The length of the CDR3 is 15 residues. Trimming left V 2 bases short and J 2 bases short, with 12 bases between. In germline, CDR1 is SEHNR, CDR2 FQNEAQ (reference sequence). Here the CDR3 reads CASSLSLRENYGYTF. In DNA form, the CDR3 reads TGTGCCAGCAGCTTATCTCTCCGAGAAAACTATGGCTACACCTTC.

This clonotype was found many times. The chain links TRBV5-6 to TRBJ2-3, with 12 nucleotides matching TRBD1. Trimming took 4 bases from V and 9 from J; bases not matched to a gene: 12. The CDR3 loop spans 16 amino acids. Germline loops: CDR1 SGHDT, CDR2 YYEEEE. The CDR3 region is CASSDTGTGGNPTQYF. The CDR3 DNA follows: TGTGCCAGCAGCGATACCGGGACAGGGGGCAATCCGACGCAGTATTTT.

Worth noting for this clonotype: One junction end does not reproduce the germline sequence, and a read error may be involved. The chain carries TRBV10-3 and TRBJ2-2; 10 bases are a match to TRBD2. There are 17 residues in the CDR3. Germline-derived CDR1 and CDR2 are ENHRY and SYGVKD. The CDR3 nucleotides are TGTGCCATCAGTGAGGCGACGGGACTAGCGAATACCGGGGAGCTGTTTTTT. It encodes CAISEATGLANTGELFF.

This clonotype was counted only a few times. The chain combines TRBV10-3 with TRBJ2-4, with 9 positions matching TRBD1. Germline assignment: CDR1 ENHRY and CDR2 SYGVKD. J was trimmed by 2 bases and V by 3 bases; bases with no gene match: 2. This CDR3 has 15 amino acids. This CDR3 reads CAISDGQGSKNIQYF. The CDR3 DNA follows: TGTGCCATCAGTGATGGACAGGGGTCCAAAAACATTCAGTACTTC.

In its sample, this clonotype was seen once. V is TRBV4-1 and J is TRBJ2-5; D not certain. V gave up 0 bases and J gave up 2 bases, with 10 bases separating them. The germline V gene has CDR1 MGHRA and CDR2 YSYEKL. This CDR3 has 15 residues. The CDR3 sequence is CASSQDQDRQETQYF. DNA for the CDR3: TGCGCCAGCAGCCAAGATCAGGATAGGCAAGAGACCCAGTACTTC.

The CDR3 DNA reads TGTGCCAGCAGTTACTCGCGTGGGGTGCCGGGCACAGATACGCAGTATTTT. This codes for CASSYSRGVPGTDTQYF. This chain uses TRBV6-2 or TRBV6-3 with TRBJ2-3; D gene ambiguous. Trimming shortened V by 0 bases and J by 1 base, and 14 bases separated the two germline ends. CDR1 and CDR2 (germline): MNHEY, SVGEGT. This CDR3 spans 17 amino acids.

This chain uses TRBV20-1 with TRBJ2-1, with D unresolved. The V gene lost 8 bases and the J gene lost 10 bases, with 15 bases spanning the gap. This CDR3 is 11 amino acids long. The germline gives CDR1 DFQATT, CDR2 SNEGSKA (reference sequence). The chain's CDR3 is CSSSWAREQFF. The DNA of the CDR3 is TGCAGTTCTTCGTGGGCGAGGGAGCAGTTCTTC.

In its sample, this clonotype was seen a few times. The chain combines TRBV10-3 with TRBJ2-3, with 7 bases lining up with TRBD1. CDR1 is ENHRY and CDR2 is SYGVKD in the germline V gene. Trimming took 2 bases from V and 0 from J; bases not matched to a gene: 2. This CDR3 spans 15 amino acids. DNA of the CDR3: TGTGCCATCAGTGAGGGGACAGTAAGCACAGATACGCAGTATTTT. Translation: CAISEGTVSTDTQYF.

J is TRBJ1-2 and V is TRBV19; 7 bases align to TRBD1. The V and J ends lost 8 bases and 6 bases, in that order; junction bases with no gene match: 12. The CDR3 runs to 14 residues. Germline-derived CDR1 and CDR2 are LNHDA and SQIVND (reference sequence). The CDR3 sequence: CASLPSGTVNGYTF. CDR3 bases: TGTGCCAGTCTCCCCTCCGGGACAGTAAATGGCTACACCTTC.

The J gene is TRBJ2-3, the V gene TRBV28, with TRBD1 as a possible D gene (6 bases). The CDR3 runs 15 residues. V lost 7 bases and J lost 4, with 18 bases in between. Germline V gives CDR1 MDHEN, CDR2 SYDVKM. CDR3 in amino acids: CASIAMGAPPDTQYF. CDR3 in DNA: TGTGCCAGCATTGCCATGGGGGCCCCTCCAGATACGCAGTATTTT. Drawing the rest from reference TRBV28 and TRBJ2-3, the complete variable domain is DVKVTQSSRYLVKRTGEKVFLECVQDMDHENMFWYRQDPGLGLRLIYFSYDVKMKEKGDIPEGYSVSREKKERFSLILESASTNQTSMYLCASIAMGAPPDTQYFGPGTRLTVL.

V gene TRBV7-9 combines with J gene TRBJ2-7; a weak D match, TRBD1 (5 bases). The CDR3 spans 16 residues. Trimming took off 5 bases at V and 2 bases at J, with 19 bases between the two ends. In germline, CDR1 is SEHNR, CDR2 FQNEAQ (reference sequence). The CDR3 is CASSTVDSIRAYEQYF. The CDR3 bases are TGTGCCAGCAGCACCGTAGACAGCATTCGGGCCTACGAGCAGTACTTC.

The chain has TRBV2 and TRBJ2-7, with TRBD1 identical over 7 bases. V trimming: 2 bases; J trimming: 3 bases; junction bases outside the gene matches: 13. Germline lookup yields CDR1 SNHLY and CDR2 FYNNEI. The CDR3 sequence is 17 residues long. CDR3 protein: CASSENPGQRILYEQYV. Here the CDR3 DNA reads TGTGCCAGCAGTGAAAATCCGGGACAGAGGATACTCTACGAGCAGTACGTC.

The genes are TRBV4-2 and TRBJ2-3, with a possible D match to TRBD2 (5 bases). Germline V gene sequence: CDR1 LGHNA, CDR2 YNFKEQ. Trimming shortened V by 7 bases and J by 0 bases, and 23 bases separated the two germline ends. The CDR3 has 18 residues. CDR3 nucleotide sequence: TGTGCCAGCACCCCTTCGAGAATGTACGGGGAAAGCACAGATACGCAGTATTTT. As protein: CASTPSRMYGESTDTQYF.

V and J are TRBV21-1 and TRBJ2-7. TRBV21-1 counts as a pseudogene. The CDR3 runs to 8 residues. Here the CDR3 DNA reads TGTGCCAACTACGAGCAGTACGTC. This codes for CANYEQYV.

This clonotype has just a few counts. The rearrangement joins TRBV6-1 to TRBJ1-5, with D perhaps matching TRBD1 (5 bases). Germline CDR1 MNHNS, CDR2 SASEGT. The CDR3 is made up of 16 amino acids. V gave up 5 bases and J gave up 6 bases, with 20 bases separating them. The CDR3 region has the DNA TGTGCCAGCAGTCCCGATGGGGGGGATTCGGGTCAGCCCCAGCATTTT. Translated: CASSPDGGDSGQPQHF.

This clonotype came up many times. This rearrangement joins TRBV29-1 to TRBJ1-1, with D tentatively TRBD1 (6 bases). The CDR3 totals 13 residues. Trimming took 7 bases from V and 2 from J, leaving 14 bases between them. Germline V lookup: CDR1 SQVTM, CDR2 ANQGSEA. The CDR3 loop is CSATTTGNTEAFF. CDR3 bases: TGCAGCGCCACAACGACAGGTAACACTGAAGCTTTCTTT.

The chain uses TRBV7-9 and TRBJ2-3; 7 bases line up with TRBD1. Trimming took 2 bases from V and 6 from J; bases not matched to a gene: 8. CDR3 size: 15 residues. Germline V gene lookup returns CDR1 SEHNR and CDR2 FQNEAQ (reference sequence). The CDR3 loop is CASSLLTGLGDTQYF. CDR3 nucleotide sequence: TGTGCCAGCAGCTTATTGACAGGGCTGGGGGATACGCAGTATTTT.

This clonotype was counted only a few times. The chain is built from TRBV5-1 and TRBJ1-1; maybe TRBD1 (6 bases). This CDR3 spans 14 amino acids. The V end lost 0 bases, the J end lost 11 bases, and 17 bases lay between the germline ends. The germline V gene has CDR1 SGHRS and CDR2 YFSETQ. The CDR3 nucleotides are TGCGCCAGCAGCTTGGAATCGGCACAGGGTACGGCTTTCTTT. This encodes CASSLESAQGTAFF.

The rearrangement uses TRBV5-1 and TRBJ2-3; D remains unclear. The germline V gene has CDR1 SGHRS and CDR2 YFSETQ. This CDR3 spans 18 amino acids. The V end was cut by 3 bases, the J end by 10 bases, with 30 bases between. The CDR3 spells CASSSGPPARFYPWAQYF. The CDR3 nucleotides are TGCGCCAGCAGCTCCGGCCCTCCGGCTAGATTCTACCCCTGGGCGCAGTATTTT. Variable domain in full (rest from reference TRBV5-1 and TRBJ2-3): KAGVTQTPRYLIKTRGQQVTLSCSPISGHRSVSWYQQTPGQGLQFLFEYFSETQRNKGNFPGRFSGRQFSNSRSEMNVSTLELGDSALYLCASSSGPPARFYPWAQYFGPGTRLTVL.

Only a few counts were recorded for this clonotype. V is TRBV15 and J is TRBJ1-6; D is unresolved. V was shortened by 1 base and J by 7 bases, with 14 bases between the two germline ends. Looked up from germline, CDR1 is LNHNV and CDR2 is YYDKDF (reference sequence). This CDR3 has 16 residues. The CDR3 DNA reads as TGTGCCACCAGCAGAGTTGGTATCCGACCCAATTCACCCCTCCACTTT. It is translated as CATSRVGIRPNSPLHF.

This clonotype was recorded a few times. The rearrangement joins TRBV5-1 to TRBJ2-5; no reliable D call. V was shortened by 0 bases and J by 5 bases, with 11 bases between the two germline ends. CDR1 and CDR2 from the germline V gene are SGHRS and YFSETQ. The CDR3 length is 14 residues. The CDR3 coding sequence is TGCGCCAGCAGCTTGGGGCAGTCGGAGGAGACCCAGTACTTC. Amino acids: CASSLGQSEETQYF.